The 22 T cell receptor beta chains below were found in one sample sequenced in a study of OX40 agonist ivuxolimab in advanced cancers. Clones were read by immunoSEQ multiplex PCR, and TCRdb kept only the in-frame ones, dropping some. Of about 46,000 clones listed, about 88% are singletons. The sample was CD4+ or CD8+ T cells sorted from blood, taken in a trial of the OX40 agonist ivuxolimab. These TCRs come from an adult with an advanced solid tumor such as melanoma, head and neck, liver or kidney cancer.

The gene calls are TRBV28 and TRBJ2-3; D gene uncertain. CDR3 size: 15 residues. The V and J ends lost 0 bases and 6 bases respectively, with 13 bases between them. Germline CDR1 MDHEN, CDR2 SYDVKM. The CDR3 DNA is TGTGCCAGCAGTTTATGGGGCGATCACCGGGATACGCAGTATTTT. This encodes CASSLWGDHRDTQYF.

This CDR3 reads CASSLRDGITEAFF. CDR3 bases: TGTGCCAGCAGCCTGCGGGACGGAATCACTGAAGCTTTCTTT. The J gene is TRBJ1-1, the V gene TRBV9, with D perhaps TRBD1 (5 bases). Between the trimmed V and J ends, which lost 4 bases and 4 bases, there was a span of 14 bases. Germline V CDR1 and CDR2: SGDLS, YYNGEE. This CDR3 region has 14 residues.

This clone is labeled medium-sized. This rearrangement joins TRBV7-9 to TRBJ2-1, with 10 bases aligning to TRBD2. CDR3 length: 17 residues. With 0 bases clipped from V and 4 bases from J, the junction kept 6 bases outside the gene matches. Germline CDR1 SEHNR, CDR2 FQNEAQ (reference sequence). In nucleotides, the CDR3 is TGTGCCAGCAGCTTAGCTTCTAGCGGGGGATATTACAATGAGCAGTTCTTC. It encodes CASSLASSGGYYNEQFF.

V is TRBV10-3 and J is TRBJ2-2, with TRBD1 as a possible D gene (6 bases). V lost 7 bases to trimming and J lost 5 bases, with 11 bases between them. This CDR3 has 13 amino acids. Per the germline V gene, CDR1 is ENHRY and CDR2 is SYGVKD. CDR3: CAIIGQGTGELFF. As DNA, the CDR3 is TGTGCCATCATTGGGCAGGGGACCGGGGAGCTGTTTTTT.

The V gene is TRBV13, the J gene TRBJ1-2, with D perhaps TRBD1 (6 bases). Germline V CDR1 and CDR2: PRHDT, FYEKMQ (reference sequence). Trimming took 4 bases from V and 3 from J, leaving 12 bases between them. CDR3 length: 14 residues. The DNA for the CDR3 is TGTGCCAGCAGCTACTCAGGGGTCGACTATGGCTACACCTTC. This gives the protein CASSYSGVDYGYTF.

The CDR3 is CASSPGQGAEKLFF. The CDR3 bases are TGTGCCAGCAGCCCCGGACAGGGGGCGGAGAAACTGTTTTTT. The V gene is TRBV5-5, the J gene TRBJ1-4; 11 nucleotides align to TRBD1. The V gene's germline CDR1 is SGHKS and CDR2 YYEKEE (reference sequence). The trim removed 4 bases at V and 11 bases at J, leaving 7 bases unmatched. This CDR3 comprises 14 residues.

This sequence joins TRBV27 and TRBJ2-3; D is unclear. Deletions cut 1 base from V and 4 bases from J, with 9 bases between. CDR3 length equals 14 residues. Germline loops: CDR1 MNHEY, CDR2 SMNVEV (reference sequence). Written as DNA, the CDR3 is TGTGCCAGCAGTTTATATCCCTCCTCAGATACGCAGTATTTT. As protein: CASSLYPSSDTQYF.

The chain joins TRBV27 to TRBJ2-7; TRBD2 is a possible D gene (6 bases). The CDR3 sequence is 13 residues long. Deletions cut 3 bases from V and 4 bases from J, with 10 bases between. CDR1 and CDR2 (germline): MNHEY, SMNVEV (reference sequence). The CDR3 reads CASSFAGRYEQYF. CDR3 DNA sequence: TGTGCCAGCAGTTTCGCGGGGCGGTACGAGCAGTACTTC.

V usage is TRBV7-6 and J usage is TRBJ1-4; D is undetermined. The germline gives CDR1 SGHVS, CDR2 FNYEAQ. The germline V and J ends were trimmed by 2 bases and 4 bases, with 8 bases remaining between them. CDR3 length: 14 residues. The CDR3 spells CASSLLGLNEKLFF. The CDR3 region has the DNA TGTGCCAGCAGCTTATTAGGGCTTAATGAAAAACTGTTTTTT.

The gene calls are TRBV6-4 and TRBJ2-3, with 7 bases matching TRBD1. From germline, CDR1 is MRHNA and CDR2 SNTAGT. V shed 3 bases, J shed 6 bases, and the junction held 6 bases outside the gene matches. The CDR3 totals 14 residues. CDR3: CASSDYSTGDTQYF. The CDR3 nucleotides are TGTGCCAGCAGTGATTATTCGACAGGGGATACGCAGTATTTT.

The chain employs TRBV6-5 and TRBJ2-5, with a possible D match to TRBD1 (5 bases). Trimming removed 7 bases at V and 5 bases at J, with 17 bases between. The CDR3 sequence is 14 residues long. Germline assignment: CDR1 MNHEY and CDR2 SVGAGI. The CDR3 nucleotides are TGTGCCAGCACTCCCGGGCAGGGCCGGGAGACCCAGTACTTC. Protein sequence: CASTPGQGRETQYF.

This clone was counted between two and nine times. The genes are TRBV29-1 and TRBJ1-2, with D maybe TRBD1 (5 bases). CDR1 and CDR2 from the germline V gene are SQVTM and ANQGSEA. Between the trimmed V and J ends, which lost 3 bases and 8 bases, there was a span of 13 bases. This CDR3 has 12 residues. The CDR3 nucleotides read TGCAGCGTTGACAGGGAAGGTTTGGGCTACACCTTC. It translates to CSVDREGLGYTF.

This chain connects TRBV28 to TRBJ1-1; D gene unclear. This CDR3 has 12 amino acids. Germline CDR1 is MDHEN and CDR2 is SYDVKM. Trimming took off 5 bases at V and 4 bases at J, with 8 bases between the two ends. This chain's CDR3 is CASSAWATEAFF. In DNA, the CDR3 is TGTGCCAGCAGTGCTTGGGCCACTGAAGCTTTCTTT. Using reference TRBV28 and TRBJ1-1 for the parts outside the CDR3, the full variable domain is DVKVTQSSRYLVKRTGEKVFLECVQDMDHENMFWYRQDPGLGLRLIYFSYDVKMKEKGDIPEGYSVSREKKERFSLILESASTNQTSMYLCASSAWATEAFFGQGTRLTVV.

The chain is built from TRBV5-4 and TRBJ2-7; 11 bases are a match to TRBD2. CDR1 and CDR2 from the germline V gene are SGHNT and YYREEE (reference sequence). CDR3 length equals 15 residues. Trimming took 2 bases from V and 0 from J; bases not matched to a gene: 1. In DNA form, the CDR3 reads TGTGCCAGCAGCTTTGGGACTAGCGGCTCCTACGAGCAGTACTTC. The encoded protein is CASSFGTSGSYEQYF.

The chain combines TRBV28 with TRBJ1-6, with D maybe TRBD1 (5 bases). The V end was cut by 6 bases, the J end by 1 base, with 10 bases between. There are 15 residues in the CDR3. Germline V lookup: CDR1 MDHEN, CDR2 SYDVKM. CDR3 region: CASSTGGSYNSPLHF. The DNA of the CDR3 is TGTGCCAGCAGCACTGGGGGTTCCTATAATTCACCCCTCCACTTT. Together with reference TRBV28 and TRBJ1-6, the CDR3 gives the full variable domain: DVKVTQSSRYLVKRTGEKVFLECVQDMDHENMFWYRQDPGLGLRLIYFSYDVKMKEKGDIPEGYSVSREKKERFSLILESASTNQTSMYLCASSTGGSYNSPLHFGNGTRLTVT.

The rearrangement links TRBV14 to TRBJ1-1, with D perhaps matching TRBD1 (5 bases). This CDR3 region has 16 residues. The germline V gene has CDR1 SGHDN and CDR2 FVKESK. V lost 0 bases, J lost 3 bases, and 14 bases lay in between. The CDR3 region has the DNA TGTGCCAGCAGCCAAGATTTCTCGGGGGTGTACACTGAAGCTTTCTTT. Encoded protein: CASSQDFSGVYTEAFF.

The V call is TRBV7-9, the J call TRBJ2-5, with D tentatively TRBD2 (5 bases). Germline V gene lookup returns CDR1 SEHNR and CDR2 FQNEAQ (reference sequence). Trimming shortened V by 7 bases and J by 6 bases, and 21 bases separated the two germline ends. The length of the CDR3 is 15 residues. As DNA, the CDR3 is TGTGCCAGCATCCACAAAAGCGCGGGTGGGCAGACCCAGTACTTC. This encodes CASIHKSAGGQTQYF. Looking up the rest from reference TRBV7-9 and TRBJ2-5 gives the full variable domain: DTGVSQNPRHKITKRGQNVTFRCDPISEHNRLYWYRQTLGQGPEFLTYFQNEAQLEKSRLLSDRFSAERPKGSFSTLEIQRTEQGDSAMYLCASIHKSAGGQTQYFGPGTRLLVL.

This clone occurred a few times. The chain has TRBV2 and TRBJ1-6, with 7 positions matching TRBD1. The CDR3 consists of 16 residues. J lost 4 bases, V lost 6 bases, and 9 bases had no gene match. Per germline, CDR1 SNHLY and CDR2 FYNNEI. CDR3 in amino acids: CASRDRQGHYNSPLHF. In DNA, the CDR3 is TGTGCCAGCAGGGACCGACAGGGCCATTATAATTCACCCCTCCACTTT.

This clone was seen once. This chain joins TRBV27 and TRBJ1-2, with TRBD1 identical over 9 bases. The V gene's germline CDR1 is MNHEY and CDR2 SMNVEV (reference sequence). The CDR3 spans 15 residues. J gave up 4 bases and V 6 bases, and 9 bases lay outside the gene matches. This CDR3 reads CASRATGGLSYGYTF. Written as DNA, the CDR3 is TGTGCCAGCAGAGCTACAGGGGGCCTCTCCTATGGCTACACCTTC.

The chain uses TRBV19 and TRBJ1-5; no definite D call. The CDR3 covers 15 residues. V was pared by 6 bases and J by 9 bases, with 21 bases between. Germline CDR1 reads LNHDA; CDR2 reads SQIVND (reference sequence). The CDR3 is CASSPWPESSRPQHF. CDR3 DNA sequence: TGTGCCAGTAGCCCCTGGCCGGAGAGCAGTCGGCCCCAGCATTTT.

The table lists this clone with a few counts. The gene calls are TRBV2 and TRBJ2-3; D not resolved. The CDR3 runs to 13 residues. CDR1 and CDR2 (germline): SNHLY, FYNNEI. Deletions cut 11 bases from V and 5 bases from J, with 17 bases between. CDR3 DNA: TGTGCCCGATTGGCCCCCCCGGGAGATACGCAGTATTTT. Protein sequence: CARLAPPGDTQYF.

The chain has TRBV7-9 and TRBJ1-1; D remains ambiguous. CDR1 and CDR2 (germline): SEHNR, FQNEAQ (reference sequence). Between the trimmed V and J ends, which lost 3 bases and 10 bases, there was a span of 12 bases. The CDR3 runs 12 residues. CDR3 sequence reads: CASSFLVLGAFF. CDR3 nucleotides: TGTGCCAGCAGCTTTCTAGTCCTCGGAGCTTTCTTT. Supplemented by reference TRBV7-9 and TRBJ1-1, the full variable domain reads DTGVSQNPRHKITKRGQNVTFRCDPISEHNRLYWYRQTLGQGPEFLTYFQNEAQLEKSRLLSDRFSAERPKGSFSTLEIQRTEQGDSAMYLCASSFLVLGAFFGQGTRLTVV.